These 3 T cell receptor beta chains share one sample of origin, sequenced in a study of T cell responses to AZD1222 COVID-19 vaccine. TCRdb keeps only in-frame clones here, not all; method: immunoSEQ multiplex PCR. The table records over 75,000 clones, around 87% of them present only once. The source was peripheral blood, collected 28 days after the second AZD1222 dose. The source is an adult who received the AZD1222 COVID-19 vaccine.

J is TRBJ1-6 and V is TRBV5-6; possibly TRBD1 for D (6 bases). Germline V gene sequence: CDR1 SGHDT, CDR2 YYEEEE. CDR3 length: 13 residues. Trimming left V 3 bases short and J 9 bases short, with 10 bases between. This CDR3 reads CASSSTGFSPLHF. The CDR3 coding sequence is TGTGCCAGCAGCTCCACAGGGTTTTCACCCCTCCACTTT.

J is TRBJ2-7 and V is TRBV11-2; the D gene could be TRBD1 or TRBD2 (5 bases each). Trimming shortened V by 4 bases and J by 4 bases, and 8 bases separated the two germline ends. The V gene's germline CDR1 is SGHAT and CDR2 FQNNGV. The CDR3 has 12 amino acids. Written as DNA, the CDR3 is TGTGCCAGCAGCTCATGGGGGTACGAGCAGTACTTC. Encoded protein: CASSSWGYEQYF.

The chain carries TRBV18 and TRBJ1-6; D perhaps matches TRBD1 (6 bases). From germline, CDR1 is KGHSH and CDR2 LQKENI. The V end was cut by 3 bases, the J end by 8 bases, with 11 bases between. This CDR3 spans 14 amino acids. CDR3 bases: TGTGCCAGCTCACCGAAGACAGGTGATTCACCCCTCCACTTT. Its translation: CASSPKTGDSPLHF.